The 11 T cell receptor beta chains reported below all come from one sample, sequenced in a study of cytomegalovirus exposure and HLA in healthy donors. The primer mix had 60 Vbeta and 13 Jbeta primers. Clones were read by immunoSEQ multiplex PCR, and TCRdb kept only the in-frame ones, dropping some. This table has fewer than 60,000 clones, about 80% appearing once. The sequenced material came from PBMCs. The receptors stem from a man in his forties or fifties in good health and CMV-seronegative.

This clone was observed a handful of times. The chain employs TRBV2 and TRBJ1-5; no firm D call. Trimming removed 6 bases from V and 10 bases from J, with 16 bases in between. This CDR3 region has 13 residues. Germline lookup yields CDR1 SNHLY and CDR2 FYNNEI. CDR3 sequence (DNA): TGTGCCAGCAGATACAACCACGTTCAACCCCAGCATTTT. This translates into CASRYNHVQPQHF. The whole variable domain, filled in from reference TRBV2 and TRBJ1-5, reads EPEVTQTPSHQVTQMGQEVILRCVPISNHLYFYWYRQILGQKVEFLVSFYNNEISEKSEIFDDQFSVERPDGSNFTLKIRSTKLEDSAMYFCASRYNHVQPQHFGDGTRLSIL.

The J gene is TRBJ2-5, the V gene TRBV6-4, with D hard to call. With 6 bases removed from V and 9 bases from J, the gap between germline ends came to 14 bases. CDR3 size: 12 residues. Germline V gene lookup returns CDR1 MRHNA and CDR2 SNTAGT. The CDR3 DNA reads TGTGCCAGCAGGGGCACCGTGAAGGCCCAGTACTTC. This translates into CASRGTVKAQYF.

V usage is TRBV5-1 and J usage is TRBJ2-7, with TRBD1 matching 7 bases. This CDR3 region has 14 residues. The junction had 10 bases not matched to a gene; V was cut back by 4 bases and J by 6 bases. Germline V gene sequence: CDR1 SGHRS, CDR2 YFSETQ. The chain's CDR3 is CASSVGQTAFEQYF. The CDR3 bases are TGCGCCAGCAGCGTGGGACAGACCGCCTTCGAGCAGTACTTC. The entire variable domain, with the rest obtained from reference TRBV5-1 and TRBJ2-7, is as follows: KAGVTQTPRYLIKTRGQQVTLSCSPISGHRSVSWYQQTPGQGLQFLFEYFSETQRNKGNFPGRFSGRQFSNSRSEMNVSTLELGDSALYLCASSVGQTAFEQYFGPGTRLTVT.

The rearrangement joins TRBV7-8 to TRBJ1-5; 9 bases map to TRBD1. The CDR3 contains 16 residues. After removal of 3 bases from V and 6 bases from J, the junction contained 9 bases not matched to a gene. Germline V lookup: CDR1 SGHVS, CDR2 FQNEAQ. The CDR3 DNA reads TGTGCCAGCAGCTTCGAGGGGACAGGGATACGTCAGCCCCAGCATTTT. Amino acid sequence: CASSFEGTGIRQPQHF.

The V and J genes are TRBV25-1 and TRBJ2-1, with D maybe TRBD1 (6 bases). Germline CDR1 MGHDK, CDR2 SYGVNS. V was shortened by 3 bases and J by 4 bases, with 13 bases between the two germline ends. The CDR3 runs 15 residues. The CDR3 is CASSDRRGPYNEQFF. DNA for the CDR3: TGTGCCAGCAGTGATCGCAGGGGACCTTACAATGAGCAGTTCTTC.

The chain carries TRBV2 and TRBJ1-1; TRBD1 matches 9 bases. The V segment lost 6 bases and the J segment 11 bases; nucleotides outside the gene matches: 7. Germline lookup yields CDR1 SNHLY and CDR2 FYNNEI. The CDR3 totals 12 residues. The CDR3 protein is CASRQDRGEAFF. Written as DNA, the CDR3 is TGTGCCAGCAGGCAGGACAGGGGTGAGGCTTTCTTT.

The chain couples TRBV10-3 to TRBJ2-7; TRBD2 agrees at 9 bases. CDR3 length equals 17 residues. V lost 3 bases, J lost 0 bases, and 9 bases stayed unmatched. In germline, CDR1 is ENHRY, CDR2 SYGVKD. This chain's CDR3 is CAISEWGSGGLSYEQYF. DNA for the CDR3: TGTGCCATCAGTGAATGGGGTAGCGGGGGACTCTCCTACGAGCAGTACTTC.

As DNA, the CDR3 is TGTGCCAGCAGCTTAGATCTTGGAGGTGGCTACACCTTC. This sequence encodes CASSLDLGGGYTF. V usage is TRBV11-2 and J usage is TRBJ1-2; D gene unclear. Deletions cut 0 bases from V and 7 bases from J, with 9 bases between. Germline loops: CDR1 SGHAT, CDR2 FQNNGV. The CDR3 length is 13 residues. Full variable domain (remainder filled in from reference TRBV11-2 and TRBJ1-2): EAGVAQSPRYKIIEKRQSVAFWCNPISGHATLYWYQQILGQGPKLLIQFQNNGVVDDSQLPKDRFSAERLKGVDSTLKIQPAKLEDSAVYLCASSLDLGGGYTFGSGTRLTVV.

The chain is built from TRBV2 and TRBJ1-6; TRBD1 matches 7 bases. This CDR3 contains 13 residues. Germline trimming cut 3 bases from V and 10 bases from J; bases unmatched to any gene: 3. Germline lookup yields CDR1 SNHLY and CDR2 FYNNEI. The CDR3 region is CASSDRGYSPLHF. In DNA, the CDR3 is TGTGCCAGCAGTGACAGGGGGTACTCACCCCTCCACTTT.

The chain is built from TRBV27 and TRBJ1-5, with D perhaps TRBD1 (5 bases). The CDR3 extends over 14 amino acids. CDR1 MNHEY and CDR2 SMNVEV come from the germline V gene (reference sequence). V was trimmed by 3 bases and J by 3 bases, leaving 9 bases between them. CDR3 nucleotides: TGTGCCAGCAGTTTGGGGGGTCCCAATCAGCCCCAGCATTTT. Translating it yields CASSLGGPNQPQHF.

The chain uses TRBV27 and TRBJ1-2; TRBD1 aligns across 7 bases. Unmatched junction bases numbered 12, after V lost 6 bases and J lost 8 bases. CDR1 and CDR2 (germline): MNHEY, SMNVEV (reference sequence). The CDR3 length is 14 residues. CDR3 coding DNA: TGTGCCAGCAGCCACCCCACGACAGGGACCGGCTACACCTTC. It is translated as CASSHPTTGTGYTF.